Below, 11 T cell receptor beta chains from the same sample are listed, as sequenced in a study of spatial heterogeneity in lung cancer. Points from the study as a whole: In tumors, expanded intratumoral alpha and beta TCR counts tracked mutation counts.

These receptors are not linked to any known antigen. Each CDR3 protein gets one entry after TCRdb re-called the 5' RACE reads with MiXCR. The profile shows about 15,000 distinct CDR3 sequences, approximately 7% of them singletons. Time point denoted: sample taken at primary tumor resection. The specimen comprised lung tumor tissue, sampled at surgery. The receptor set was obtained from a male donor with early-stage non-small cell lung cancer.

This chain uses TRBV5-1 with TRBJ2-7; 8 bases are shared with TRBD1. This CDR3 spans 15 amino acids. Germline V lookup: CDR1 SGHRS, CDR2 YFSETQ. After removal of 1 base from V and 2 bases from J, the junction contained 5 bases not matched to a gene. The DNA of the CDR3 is TGCGCCAGCAGCTTGACCGGGACAGGACCCTACGAGCAGTACTTC. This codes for CASSLTGTGPYEQYF.

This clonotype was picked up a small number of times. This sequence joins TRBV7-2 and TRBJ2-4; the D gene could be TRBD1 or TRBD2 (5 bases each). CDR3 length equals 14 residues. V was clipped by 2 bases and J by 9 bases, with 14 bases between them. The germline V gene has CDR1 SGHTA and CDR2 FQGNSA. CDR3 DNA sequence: TGTGCCAGCAGCTTAAATCTGGGGGTGGGCATTCAGTACTTC. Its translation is CASSLNLGVGIQYF.

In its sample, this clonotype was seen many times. The CDR3 spells CASRRGNTQYF. DNA of the CDR3: TGTGCCAGCAGGAGAGGAAATACGCAGTATTTT. V and J are TRBV5-6 and TRBJ2-3; D gene unclear. The CDR3 contains 11 residues. The V gene lost 5 bases and the J gene lost 7 bases, with 8 bases spanning the gap. The germline V gene has CDR1 SGHDT and CDR2 YYEEEE.

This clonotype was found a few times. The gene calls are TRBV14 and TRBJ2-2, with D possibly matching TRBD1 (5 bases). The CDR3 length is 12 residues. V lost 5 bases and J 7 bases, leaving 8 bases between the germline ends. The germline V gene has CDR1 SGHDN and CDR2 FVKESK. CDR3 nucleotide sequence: TGTGCCAGCAGCTTCAGGGTCGGGGAGCTGTTTTTT. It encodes CASSFRVGELFF.

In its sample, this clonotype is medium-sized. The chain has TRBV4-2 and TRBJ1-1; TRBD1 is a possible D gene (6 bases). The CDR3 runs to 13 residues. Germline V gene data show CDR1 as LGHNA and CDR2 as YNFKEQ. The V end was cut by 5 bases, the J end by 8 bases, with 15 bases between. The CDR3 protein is CASSSMGQGEAFF. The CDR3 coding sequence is TGTGCCAGCAGCTCCATGGGACAAGGGGAAGCTTTCTTT.

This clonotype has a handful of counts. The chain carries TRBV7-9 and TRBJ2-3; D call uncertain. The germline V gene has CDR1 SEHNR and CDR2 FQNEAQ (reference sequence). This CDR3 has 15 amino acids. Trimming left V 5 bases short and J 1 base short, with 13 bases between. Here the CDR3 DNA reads TGTGCCAGCAGCACGGGCCCAGGAGGCACAGATACGCAGTATTTT. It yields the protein CASSTGPGGTDTQYF. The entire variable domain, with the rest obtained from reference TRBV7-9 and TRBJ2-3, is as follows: DTGVSQNPRHKITKRGQNVTFRCDPISEHNRLYWYRQTLGQGPEFLTYFQNEAQLEKSRLLSDRFSAERPKGSFSTLEIQRTEQGDSAMYLCASSTGPGGTDTQYFGPGTRLTVL.

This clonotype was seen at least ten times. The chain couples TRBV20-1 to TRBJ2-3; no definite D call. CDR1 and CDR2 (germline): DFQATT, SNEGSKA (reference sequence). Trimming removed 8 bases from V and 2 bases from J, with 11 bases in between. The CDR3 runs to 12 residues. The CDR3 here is CSLDGNTDTQYF. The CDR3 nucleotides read TGCAGTCTGGACGGAAACACAGATACGCAGTATTTT.

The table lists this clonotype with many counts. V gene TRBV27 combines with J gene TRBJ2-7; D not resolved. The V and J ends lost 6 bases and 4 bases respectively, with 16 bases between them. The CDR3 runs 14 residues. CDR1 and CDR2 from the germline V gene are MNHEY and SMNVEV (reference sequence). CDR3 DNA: TGTGCCAGCAGGCTGGGTCCCGCATCGTACGAGCAGTACGTC. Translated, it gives CASRLGPASYEQYV.

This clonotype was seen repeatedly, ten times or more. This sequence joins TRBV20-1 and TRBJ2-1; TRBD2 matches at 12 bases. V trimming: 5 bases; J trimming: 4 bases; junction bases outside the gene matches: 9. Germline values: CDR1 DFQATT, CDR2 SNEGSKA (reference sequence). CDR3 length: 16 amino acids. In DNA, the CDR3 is TGCAGTGCTGCCGGACTAGCGGGGAAAGGTTACAATGAGCAGTTCTTC. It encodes CSAAGLAGKGYNEQFF.

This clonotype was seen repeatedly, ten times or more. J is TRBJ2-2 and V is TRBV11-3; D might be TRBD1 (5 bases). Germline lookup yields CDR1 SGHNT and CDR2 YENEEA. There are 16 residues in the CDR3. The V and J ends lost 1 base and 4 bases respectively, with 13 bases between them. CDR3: CASSLGAVQGTGELFF. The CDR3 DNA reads TGTGCCAGCAGCTTAGGCGCCGTCCAGGGCACCGGGGAGCTGTTTTTT.

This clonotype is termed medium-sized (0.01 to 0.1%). As DNA, the CDR3 is TGTGCCAGTAGTATGGGCGGGGGAGTAAGCAATCAGCCCCAGCATTTT. Protein: CASSMGGGVSNQPQHF. This sequence joins TRBV19 and TRBJ1-5; a possible D gene is TRBD1 (5 bases). The germline V gene encodes CDR1 LNHDA and CDR2 SQIVND (reference sequence). The CDR3 contains 16 residues. Trimming removed 3 bases at V and 1 base at J, with 13 bases between.